The next 28 T cell receptor beta chains were all read from a single sample in a study of T cell responses to AZD1222 COVID-19 vaccine. Libraries were prepared by immunoSEQ multiplex PCR; TCRdb keeps only in-frame clonotypes and omits some of them. Seen here are around 200,000 clones, roughly 94% observed once, and the top ten hold about 1.5%. The material sequenced was peripheral blood, taken 28 days after the second AZD1222 dose. The receptors shown here come from an adult who received the AZD1222 COVID-19 vaccine.

This clone was found a few times. The same CDR3 also results from other DNA sequences found in this sample. The rearrangement links TRBV6-4 to TRBJ2-1; TRBD2 matches at 15 bases. CDR1 is MRHNA, CDR2 SNTAGT, per germline. This CDR3 has 16 amino acids. With V trimmed by 0 bases and J by 7 bases, 1 base remained unmatched. DNA of the CDR3: TGTGCCAGCAGTGACTCGGGGACTAGCGGGAGGAATGAGCAGTTCTTC. It encodes CASSDSGTSGRNEQFF.

The genes are TRBV12-3 or TRBV12-4 and TRBJ1-1; 8 positions match TRBD1. The CDR3 has 13 amino acids. J lost 0 bases, V lost 6 bases, and 0 bases had no gene match. CDR3 sequence: CASRTGVNTEAFF. CDR3 nucleotide sequence: TGTGCCAGCAGGACAGGGGTGAACACTGAAGCTTTCTTT.

The genes are TRBV28 and TRBJ1-3, with D hard to call. CDR1 is MDHEN and CDR2 is SYDVKM in the germline V gene. The CDR3 totals 12 residues. V dropped 6 bases and J dropped 3 bases, with 6 bases sitting between them. The CDR3 is CASSRRGNTIYF. CDR3 sequence (DNA): TGTGCCAGCAGCAGACGTGGAAACACCATATATTTT. Full variable domain (rest looked up from reference TRBV28 and TRBJ1-3): DVKVTQSSRYLVKRTGEKVFLECVQDMDHENMFWYRQDPGLGLRLIYFSYDVKMKEKGDIPEGYSVSREKKERFSLILESASTNQTSMYLCASSRRGNTIYFGEGSWLTVV.

The chain carries TRBV5-6 and TRBJ1-1; D unresolved. This CDR3 spans 15 amino acids. Per germline, CDR1 SGHDT and CDR2 YYEEEE. Deletions cut 0 bases from V and 1 base from J, with 10 bases between. The CDR3 nucleotides read TGTGCCAGCAGCTTGGGTCCCTACCCGAACACTGAAGCTTTCTTT. Its protein is CASSLGPYPNTEAFF.

This chain links TRBV28 with TRBJ1-3; TRBD1 matches 7 bases. The trim removed 6 bases at V and 0 bases at J, leaving 5 bases unmatched. The CDR3 consists of 15 residues. Germline V gene data show CDR1 as MDHEN and CDR2 as SYDVKM. CDR3 nucleotides: TGTGCCAGCAGGGACAGGACGAGCTCTGGAAACACCATATATTTT. Amino acids: CASRDRTSSGNTIYF.

This CDR3 is CASSLVWGAVSYNSPLHF. The CDR3 coding sequence is TGTGCCAGCAGCTTGGTGTGGGGGGCTGTCTCCTATAATTCACCCCTCCACTTT. The V gene is TRBV5-8, the J gene TRBJ1-6; D is possibly TRBD1 (6 bases). Trimming pared 0 bases from V and 0 bases from J, leaving 13 bases between. The CDR3 is 18 residues long. CDR1 and CDR2 (germline): SGHTS, YDEGEE.

V gene TRBV19 combines with J gene TRBJ2-6; D tentatively fits TRBD1 or TRBD2 (6 bases each). Looked up from germline, CDR1 is LNHDA and CDR2 is SQIVND (reference sequence). V gave up 7 bases and J gave up 2 bases, with 12 bases separating them. The CDR3 totals 15 residues. The CDR3, as DNA: TGTGCCAGTAACCGGGGGCAAACTGGGGCCAACGTCCTGACTTTC. This gives the protein CASNRGQTGANVLTF.

This chain joins TRBV11-2 and TRBJ1-5; TRBD1 is a possible D gene (5 bases). The CDR3 is 15 residues long. Germline CDR1 SGHAT, CDR2 FQNNGV. V shed 5 bases and J shed 5 bases, with 16 bases lying between them. This CDR3 reads CASSVVQGYHQPQHF. The CDR3 nucleotides read TGTGCCAGCAGCGTGGTTCAGGGTTATCATCAGCCCCAGCATTTT.

The V call is TRBV19, the J call TRBJ1-1; the D is unclear. The CDR3 is 11 residues long. V shed 7 bases and J shed 1 base, with 4 bases lying between them. Looked up from germline, CDR1 is LNHDA and CDR2 is SQIVND (reference sequence). CDR3 nucleotides: TGTGCCAGTAAAGGGAACACTGAAGCTTTCTTT. Protein sequence: CASKGNTEAFF.

V gene TRBV30 combines with J gene TRBJ2-5; D is tentatively TRBD1 or TRBD2 (6 bases each). CDR3 length equals 13 residues. The germline V and J ends were trimmed by 4 bases and 5 bases, with 14 bases remaining between them. Germline lookup yields CDR1 GTSNPN and CDR2 SVGIG (reference sequence). Here the CDR3 reads CAWNRGLGETQYF. The DNA of the CDR3 is TGTGCCTGGAACCGGGGGCTCGGGGAGACCCAGTACTTC.

The gene calls are TRBV7-9 and TRBJ1-2; D is uncertain. The CDR3 covers 13 residues. CDR1 SEHNR and CDR2 FQNEAQ come from the germline V gene (reference sequence). Between the trimmed V and J ends, which lost 5 bases and 2 bases, there was a span of 9 bases. For the CDR3, the DNA is TGTGCCAGCAGCCTCGAAGGGAACTATGGCTACACCTTC. Translation: CASSLEGNYGYTF. Full variable domain (missing parts from reference TRBV7-9 and TRBJ1-2): DTGVSQNPRHKITKRGQNVTFRCDPISEHNRLYWYRQTLGQGPEFLTYFQNEAQLEKSRLLSDRFSAERPKGSFSTLEIQRTEQGDSAMYLCASSLEGNYGYTFGSGTRLTVV.

This chain connects TRBV6-6 to TRBJ1-1; no reliable D call. Germline assignment: CDR1 MNHNY and CDR2 SVGAGI (reference sequence). This CDR3 comprises 14 residues. The ends were cut back, 6 bases at V and 7 bases at J, with 18 bases in the middle. This CDR3 is CASRRVSSPDEAFF. The CDR3 nucleotides are TGTGCCAGCAGAAGAGTTTCCAGTCCAGATGAAGCTTTCTTT.

This chain links TRBV12-3 or TRBV12-4 with TRBJ1-2; D is unresolved. This CDR3 spans 11 amino acids. The V end lost 1 base, the J end lost 7 bases, and 4 bases lay between the germline ends. CDR3 protein: CASSLVGGYTF. The CDR3 DNA reads as TGTGCCAGCAGTTTAGTGGGTGGCTACACCTTC.

The CDR3 spells CASSEDYWGNDTQYF. CDR3 DNA sequence: TGTGCCAGCAGTGAAGATTATTGGGGAAACGATACGCAGTATTTT. V usage is TRBV2 and J usage is TRBJ2-3; no reliable D call. Trimming removed 1 base from V and 6 bases from J, with 14 bases in between. Germline V CDR1 and CDR2: SNHLY, FYNNEI. The CDR3 consists of 15 residues.

This clone was picked up one time. The J gene is TRBJ1-2, the V gene TRBV5-1; TRBD1 agrees at 8 bases. V shed 4 bases and J 7 bases; nucleotides not matched to a gene: 15. The CDR3 consists of 16 residues. CDR1 and CDR2 (germline): SGHRS, YFSETQ. CDR3 in DNA: TGCGCCAGCAGCGCATCCGGGACAGGAGAGATGGGTGGCTACACCTTC. Its protein product is CASSASGTGEMGGYTF. The full variable domain, with the rest looked up from reference TRBV5-1 and TRBJ1-2, is KAGVTQTPRYLIKTRGQQVTLSCSPISGHRSVSWYQQTPGQGLQFLFEYFSETQRNKGNFPGRFSGRQFSNSRSEMNVSTLELGDSALYLCASSASGTGEMGGYTFGSGTRLTVV.

As DNA, the CDR3 is TGTGCCAGCAGGGCAAACACTGAAGCTTTCTTT. This encodes CASRANTEAFF. This rearrangement joins TRBV12-3 or TRBV12-4 to TRBJ1-1; D unclear. V lost 6 bases to trimming and J lost 2 bases, with 4 bases between them. The CDR3 contains 11 residues.

The chain couples TRBV6-2 or TRBV6-3 to TRBJ2-1; 13 bases align to TRBD2. V lost 6 bases, J lost 7 bases, and 6 bases stayed unmatched. The CDR3 consists of 15 residues. Germline CDR1 is MNHEY and CDR2 is SVGEGT. The CDR3 region is CASSLTSGRVNEQFF. The CDR3 bases are TGTGCCAGCAGCCTCACTAGCGGGAGGGTAAATGAGCAGTTCTTC.

This chain connects TRBV7-2 to TRBJ1-3; D unclear. This CDR3 contains 16 residues. Trimming left V 5 bases short and J 0 bases short, with 14 bases between. CDR1 and CDR2 from the germline V gene are SGHTA and FQGNSA. The CDR3 sequence is CASSPPYPNSGNTIYF. The CDR3 region has the DNA TGTGCCAGCAGCCCACCCTACCCCAACTCTGGAAACACCATATATTTT.

This clone was counted a single time. The chain combines TRBV7-9 with TRBJ2-3; no reliable D call. The CDR3 is 16 amino acids. V gave up 0 bases and J gave up 2 bases, with 12 bases separating them. CDR1 and CDR2 from the germline V gene are SEHNR and FQNEAQ (reference sequence). For the CDR3, the DNA is TGTGCCAGCAGCTTAGCGCTAGACACCTACACAGATACGCAGTATTTT. Residues: CASSLALDTYTDTQYF.

This CDR3 reads CASAQRTFQETQYF. CDR3 bases: TGTGCCAGTGCGCAGCGGACCTTTCAAGAGACCCAGTACTTC. V is TRBV6-5 and J is TRBJ2-5; TRBD2 is a possible D gene (5 bases). V was pared by 9 bases and J by 2 bases, with 16 bases between. The CDR3 runs 14 residues. In germline, CDR1 is MNHEY, CDR2 SVGAGI.

The chain links TRBV28 to TRBJ1-1; the D is unclear. The CDR3 has 13 residues. Between the trimmed V and J ends, which lost 2 bases and 2 bases, there was a span of 6 bases. Germline assignment: CDR1 MDHEN and CDR2 SYDVKM. The CDR3 coding sequence is TGTGCCAGCAGTTTAATACGAAACACTGAAGCTTTCTTT. Amino acids: CASSLIRNTEAFF.

V is TRBV4-1 and J is TRBJ1-1; TRBD1 aligns across 10 bases. Germline V lookup: CDR1 MGHRA, CDR2 YSYEKL. The J segment lost 3 bases and the V segment lost 3 bases, leaving 7 bases of the junction unmatched. The CDR3 consists of 16 residues. CDR3 DNA sequence: TGCGCCAGCAGCCAGGGGGCCGGGACAGGGGACACTGAAGCTTTCTTT. It translates to CASSQGAGTGDTEAFF.

This clone was recorded once. The chain has TRBV4-2 and TRBJ2-3; TRBD2 agrees at 8 bases. The V gene end was trimmed by 0 bases and the J gene end by 6 bases; junction bases not matched to a gene: 8. Per germline, CDR1 LGHNA and CDR2 YNFKEQ. CDR3 length: 16 residues. This CDR3 is CASSQDLGLGSDTQYF. The CDR3 DNA reads TGTGCCAGCAGCCAAGACTTGGGACTAGGGTCGGATACGCAGTATTTT.

This chain uses TRBV4-1 with TRBJ1-6; no reliable D call. V was clipped by 0 bases and J by 10 bases, with 10 bases between them. CDR1 is MGHRA and CDR2 is YSYEKL in the germline V gene. The CDR3 spans 14 residues. For the CDR3, the DNA is TGCGCCAGCAGCCAAGATGTCGCGGCGTCACCCCTCCACTTT. It specifies CASSQDVAASPLHF.

This clone was observed once. The genes are TRBV5-1 and TRBJ1-1, with 9 bases fitting TRBD1. CDR3 length: 15 residues. V was clipped by 3 bases and J by 2 bases; unmatched bases: 5. Looked up from germline, CDR1 is SGHRS and CDR2 is YFSETQ. CDR3 in DNA: TGCGCCAGCAGCTCGCCGACAGGGGGTAACACTGAAGCTTTCTTT. As protein: CASSSPTGGNTEAFF.

V is TRBV28 and J is TRBJ2-3, with TRBD2 as a possible D gene (6 bases). V lost 3 bases and J 2 bases, leaving 9 bases between the germline ends. CDR1 is MDHEN, CDR2 SYDVKM, per germline. This CDR3 spans 14 amino acids. The CDR3 region has the DNA TGTGCCAGCAGTTTGGGCGGGACCACAGATACGCAGTATTTT. It is translated as CASSLGGTTDTQYF.

The chain uses TRBV5-1 and TRBJ1-2, with D possibly TRBD1 on 5 matching bases. The CDR3 length is 15 residues. Trimming stripped 4 bases from V and 0 bases from J, with 13 bases between. The V gene's germline CDR1 is SGHRS and CDR2 YFSETQ. The CDR3 nucleotides are TGCGCCAGCAGCCCGGGAGGGGATTCTAACTATGGCTACACCTTC. It codes for CASSPGGDSNYGYTF.

The rearrangement joins TRBV7-9 to TRBJ1-4; D remains ambiguous. The CDR3 is made up of 13 amino acids. Germline CDR1 reads SEHNR; CDR2 reads FQNEAQ (reference sequence). Trimming removed 3 bases at V and 4 bases at J, with 6 bases between. Here the CDR3 DNA reads TGTGCCAGCAGCTTGGGGAATAATGAAAAACTGTTTTTT. Protein: CASSLGNNEKLFF.